These 30 T cell receptor beta chains were sequenced from one sample in a study of spatial heterogeneity in lung cancer. TCRdb analysed the 5' RACE reads with MiXCR anew, one entry per CDR3 protein. The sample yields roughly 71,000 distinct CDR3 sequences, roughly 8.9% seen once. Regarding time point: blood at routine non-recurrence follow-up after resection. The sample in question was PBMCs, obtained at follow-up. These receptors were taken from a female donor with early-stage non-small cell lung cancer.

CDR3 sequence reads: CASSQDTQGWNEQFF. The CDR3 DNA reads TGCGCCAGCAGCCAAGATACACAGGGGTGGAATGAGCAGTTCTTC. The chain links TRBV4-1 to TRBJ2-1; 7 bases match TRBD1. The germline V gene has CDR1 MGHRA and CDR2 YSYEKL. The V gene end was trimmed by 0 bases and the J gene end by 7 bases; junction bases not matched to a gene: 6. The CDR3 runs 15 residues.

Many counts were recorded for this clonotype. The rearrangement uses TRBV13 and TRBJ2-1; no definite D call. V dropped 4 bases and J dropped 4 bases, with 11 bases sitting between them. Germline CDR1 reads PRHDT; CDR2 reads FYEKMQ (reference sequence). This CDR3 region has 14 residues. The CDR3 region is CASSSRSAYNEQFF. Written as DNA, the CDR3 is TGTGCCAGCAGCTCCCGAAGCGCTTACAATGAGCAGTTCTTC.

This clonotype was counted many times. The rearrangement uses TRBV3-1 and TRBJ2-2; the match to TRBD2 covers 13 bases. The CDR3 sequence is 16 residues long. CDR1 and CDR2 from the germline V gene are LGHDT and YNNKEL (reference sequence). The trim removed 9 bases at V and 6 bases at J, leaving 10 bases unmatched. CDR3 sequence (DNA): TGTGCCAGGGGTTTGACTAGCGGGAGGCCCGCCGGGGAGCTGTTTTTT. Translating it yields CARGLTSGRPAGELFF.

The table lists this clonotype with many counts. V and J are TRBV7-2 and TRBJ2-1; TRBD2 is a possible D gene (6 bases). V lost 5 bases and J lost 2, with 13 bases in between. CDR1 and CDR2 (germline): SGHTA, FQGNSA. CDR3 length: 15 residues. The CDR3 reads CASSLGGITYNEQFF. The DNA of the CDR3 is TGTGCCAGCAGCCTCGGGGGAATAACCTACAATGAGCAGTTCTTC.

This clonotype was recorded a few times. This chain uses TRBV18 with TRBJ1-5; D gene ambiguous. The CDR3 runs to 13 residues. The V end was cut by 2 bases, the J end by 3 bases, with 5 bases between. In germline, CDR1 is KGHSH, CDR2 LQKENI. This CDR3 is CASSPGNNQPQHF. The CDR3 coding sequence is TGTGCCAGCTCACCAGGGAACAATCAGCCCCAGCATTTT.

This clonotype has more than one count but fewer than ten. J is TRBJ2-7 and V is TRBV29-1; either TRBD1 or TRBD2 may fit D (7 bases each). This CDR3 region has 14 residues. Germline V gene data show CDR1 as SQVTM and CDR2 as ANQGSEA. Trimming removed 3 bases at V and 7 bases at J, with 19 bases between. CDR3 region: CSVEKGRGPVEQYF. The CDR3 nucleotides are TGCAGCGTTGAGAAGGGGAGGGGGCCTGTTGAGCAGTACTTC.

This rearrangement joins TRBV7-9 to TRBJ1-1; perhaps TRBD1 as D (5 bases). V was trimmed by 2 bases and J by 11 bases, leaving 18 bases between them. Germline lookup yields CDR1 SEHNR and CDR2 FQNEAQ (reference sequence). The CDR3 contains 14 residues. CDR3 sequence: CASSLSVNRKGAFF. The CDR3 DNA sequence: TGTGCCAGCAGCTTATCGGTCAACCGGAAGGGGGCTTTCTTT.

As to this clonotype: A much more abundant neighbour one base away suggests this may be a read error. V usage is TRBV7-2 and J usage is TRBJ1-2, with D maybe TRBD1 (5 bases). CDR3 size: 14 residues. CDR1 and CDR2 from the germline V gene are SGHTA and FQGNSA. CDR3 DNA: TGTGCCAACAGCTTACCCACAGGCCCAGGAGGCTACACCTTC. The encoded protein is CANSLPTGPGGYTF.

The rearrangement links TRBV9 to TRBJ2-7, with TRBD2 identical over 10 bases. This CDR3 contains 14 residues. CDR1 and CDR2 (germline): SGDLS, YYNGEE. The junction had 2 bases not matched to a gene; V was cut back by 4 bases and J by 1 base. The CDR3 loop is CASSQTSGSYEQYF. DNA for the CDR3: TGTGCCAGCAGCCAGACTAGCGGGTCCTACGAGCAGTACTTC.

The rearrangement joins TRBV2 to TRBJ2-7; possible D gene TRBD2, 5 bases. Germline V gene data show CDR1 as SNHLY and CDR2 as FYNNEI. The CDR3 extends over 14 amino acids. V was clipped by 8 bases and J by 0 bases, with 14 bases between them. The CDR3 region is CASGLAPSSYEQYF. As DNA, the CDR3 is TGTGCCAGCGGGCTAGCCCCTTCCTCCTACGAGCAGTACTTC.

This clonotype occurred many times. The CDR3 spells CASSESQGKKKLFF. DNA of the CDR3: TGTGCCAGCAGTGAATCCCAGGGGAAGAAAAAACTGTTTTTT. This chain connects TRBV25-1 to TRBJ1-4; TRBD1 is a possible D gene (6 bases). This CDR3 is 14 amino acids long. Trimming shortened V by 1 base and J by 9 bases, and 12 bases separated the two germline ends. Germline-derived CDR1 and CDR2 are MGHDK and SYGVNS.

This clonotype was counted ten times or more. The chain joins TRBV19 to TRBJ1-1; D is unclear. This CDR3 contains 13 residues. Germline loops: CDR1 LNHDA, CDR2 SQIVND (reference sequence). Trimming cost V 2 bases and J 1 base, with 5 bases left between them. CDR3 amino acids: CASSISRNTEAFF. The CDR3 DNA reads as TGTGCCAGTAGTATATCACGGAACACTGAAGCTTTCTTT.

This clonotype was counted between two and nine times. The chain carries TRBV19 and TRBJ1-2; D is uncertain. CDR3 length: 15 residues. The V end lost 2 bases, the J end lost 12 bases, and 22 bases lay between the germline ends. Per germline, CDR1 LNHDA and CDR2 SQIVND (reference sequence). CDR3 nucleotide sequence: TGTGCCAGTAGTATAAGAACCGGTATTCGCGGCCCGGACACCTTC. Translated, it gives CASSIRTGIRGPDTF.

This clonotype turned up a few times. CDR3 sequence: CSAKAWDSQETQYF. CDR3 DNA: TGCAGTGCTAAGGCGTGGGACTCACAAGAGACCCAGTACTTC. The V and J genes are TRBV20-1 and TRBJ2-5, with TRBD2 as a possible D gene (6 bases). The CDR3 runs to 14 residues. Trimming cost V 4 bases and J 2 bases, with 14 bases left between them. Germline CDR1 DFQATT, CDR2 SNEGSKA (reference sequence).

The rearrangement uses TRBV28 and TRBJ2-7, with TRBD2 matching over 9 bases. CDR1 and CDR2 from the germline V gene are MDHEN and SYDVKM. Trimming took 8 bases from V and 2 from J; bases not matched to a gene: 13. CDR3 length: 16 residues. The CDR3 sequence: CASAGGYASGAYEQYF. In DNA, the CDR3 is TGTGCCAGCGCGGGGGGGTACGCTAGCGGAGCCTACGAGCAGTACTTC.

This clonotype was counted ten times or more. The genes are TRBV7-6 and TRBJ1-3; tentatively, D is TRBD1 (6 bases). This CDR3 has 17 residues. CDR1 and CDR2 from the germline V gene are SGHVS and FNYEAQ. The V and J ends lost 1 base and 4 bases respectively, with 17 bases between them. This CDR3 reads CASSLEVTGARGNTIYF. The CDR3 DNA is TGTGCCAGCAGCTTAGAAGTTACGGGGGCGCGAGGAAACACCATATATTTT.

The V and J genes are TRBV11-2 and TRBJ1-2; weak D call: TRBD1 (6 bases). The V and J ends lost 2 bases and 1 base respectively, with 14 bases between them. The CDR3 contains 16 residues. CDR1 SGHAT and CDR2 FQNNGV come from the germline V gene. CDR3 DNA sequence: TGTGCCAGCAGCTTAACGGGGGGGCCCGATAACTATGGCTACACCTTC. It yields the protein CASSLTGGPDNYGYTF.

This clonotype was detected a few times. The junction shows a germline mismatch at one end, possibly a read error. This sequence joins TRBV5-1 and TRBJ2-7; D is undetermined. This CDR3 is 13 amino acids long. Germline CDR1 reads SGHRS; CDR2 reads YFSETQ. The CDR3 bases are TGCGCCAGCAGCTTGTTGTGGTCCTCCGAGCAGTACTTC. Translated, it gives CASSLLWSSEQYF.

This clonotype was seen at least ten times. The J gene is TRBJ2-7, the V gene TRBV2, with D hard to call. Germline CDR1 is SNHLY and CDR2 is FYNNEI. The CDR3 extends over 10 amino acids. The germline V and J ends were trimmed by 4 bases and 7 bases, with 5 bases remaining between them. The CDR3 region is CASSVVEQYF. CDR3 DNA: TGTGCCAGCAGTGTGGTGGAGCAGTACTTC.

This clonotype was recorded many times. The chain recombines TRBV20-1 with TRBJ1-5; 10 nucleotides align to TRBD1. Germline lookup yields CDR1 DFQATT and CDR2 SNEGSKA (reference sequence). With 5 bases clipped from V and 6 bases from J, the junction kept 7 bases outside the gene matches. There are 14 residues in the CDR3. The CDR3 loop reads CSAVRDRGVQPQHF. CDR3 nucleotides: TGCAGTGCTGTCCGGGACAGGGGTGTTCAGCCCCAGCATTTT.

This clonotype has a count of ten or more. The V gene is TRBV7-2, the J gene TRBJ1-3; D unresolved. This CDR3 is 16 amino acids long. With 5 bases removed from V and 2 bases from J, the gap between germline ends came to 16 bases. Per the germline V gene, CDR1 is SGHTA and CDR2 is FQGNSA. The CDR3 DNA reads TGTGCCAGCAGCCTCACCCTAGTGGGAGCTGGAAACACCATATATTTT. Translation: CASSLTLVGAGNTIYF.

This clonotype was picked up many times. The junction and the germline gene differ at one end; a read error may be behind it. This chain links TRBV5-1 with TRBJ2-1; no reliable D call. This CDR3 spans 13 amino acids. Looked up from germline, CDR1 is SGHRS and CDR2 is YFSETQ. The CDR3 spells CASSLDPNNEQFF. The CDR3, as DNA: TGCGCCAGCAGTTTGGACCCTAACAATGAGCAGTTCTTC.

Many counts were recorded for this clonotype. The germline gene is not matched at one end of the junction; a read error may be the cause. The rearrangement uses TRBV5-1 and TRBJ2-5; 14 bases are shared with TRBD2. CDR3 length: 15 amino acids. Germline V CDR1 and CDR2: SGHRS, YFSETQ. CDR3 sequence reads: CASRLGLAGAPPQYF. The CDR3 region has the DNA TGCGCCAGCAGGTTGGGACTAGCGGGAGCCCCCCCTCAGTACTTC.

This clonotype was seen at least ten times. V and J are TRBV18 and TRBJ1-5; the D is unclear. The V end lost 2 bases, the J end lost 4 bases, and 15 bases lay between the germline ends. CDR3 length equals 16 residues. Germline CDR1 KGHSH, CDR2 LQKENI. The CDR3 loop is CASSPSVGKGNQPQHF. Here the CDR3 DNA reads TGTGCCAGCTCACCATCGGTAGGGAAAGGTAATCAGCCCCAGCATTTT.

This clonotype was counted ten times or more. This chain links TRBV24-1 with TRBJ2-5; 10 positions match TRBD1. This CDR3 contains 15 residues. Germline CDR1 and CDR2: KGHDR and SFDVKD. Germline trimming cut 7 bases from V and 5 bases from J; bases unmatched to any gene: 9. The CDR3 sequence is CATRPGTGAKETQYF. The CDR3 coding sequence is TGTGCCACCAGGCCCGGGACAGGGGCGAAGGAGACCCAGTACTTC.

V and J are TRBV18 and TRBJ2-1; D might be TRBD1 (6 bases). Trimming left V 1 base short and J 14 bases short, with 12 bases between. CDR3 size: 12 residues. CDR1 and CDR2 from the germline V gene are KGHSH and LQKENI. The chain's CDR3 is CASSPQGRGKFF. The DNA of the CDR3 is TGTGCCAGCTCACCACAGGGAAGGGGGAAGTTCTTC.

This clonotype was seen many times. The chain combines TRBV5-1 with TRBJ2-3, with TRBD1 identical over 10 bases. The germline V gene encodes CDR1 SGHRS and CDR2 YFSETQ. V dropped 4 bases and J dropped 3; count of bases not matched to a gene: 5. The CDR3 length is 15 residues. Here the CDR3 reads CASSRPGQGTDTQYF. The CDR3 DNA is TGCGCCAGCAGCCGACCGGGACAGGGGACAGATACGCAGTATTTT.

This clonotype was picked up many times. J is TRBJ2-3 and V is TRBV2; no reliable D call. V was shortened by 3 bases and J by 5 bases, with 15 bases between the two germline ends. Germline V gene sequence: CDR1 SNHLY, CDR2 FYNNEI. The CDR3 covers 15 residues. CDR3 protein: CASSDIAATKDTQYF. DNA for the CDR3: TGTGCCAGCAGTGATATTGCCGCGACCAAAGATACGCAGTATTTT.

This clonotype has a single count. The chain employs TRBV7-9 and TRBJ1-2; D is undetermined. The germline gives CDR1 SEHNR, CDR2 FQNEAQ (reference sequence). Trimming left V 4 bases short and J 4 bases short, with 16 bases between. The CDR3 is 15 amino acids. In DNA, the CDR3 is TGTGCCAGCAGCTCCCTTACCGGGATACGCTATGGCTACACCTTC. Residues: CASSSLTGIRYGYTF.

This clonotype has just a few counts. The rearrangement joins TRBV2 to TRBJ2-3, with D perhaps matching TRBD2 (5 bases). This CDR3 has 16 amino acids. The V gene lost 0 bases and the J gene lost 1 base, with 11 bases spanning the gap. Per the germline V gene, CDR1 is SNHLY and CDR2 is FYNNEI. The CDR3 region is CASSEAAFGGTDTQYF. In nucleotides, the CDR3 is TGTGCCAGCAGTGAAGCTGCTTTCGGGGGCACAGATACGCAGTATTTT.